This paragraph covers one TCR beta chain sequence. The antigen is unknown. The sample originates from a study of shared clonotypes between healthy human individuals. Sequencing was performed with immunoSEQ multiplex PCR; in TCRdb, only in-frame clones are kept and a portion is missing. The profile covers 2 million or so clones, with approximately 94% appearing a single time and 1.1% taken by the ten largest. Trimming stripped 4 bases from V and 6 bases from J, with 6 bases between. The CDR3 sequence is 12 residues long. The germline V gene encodes CDR1 MGHDK and CDR2 SYGVNS. General study results and limits: It was observed that about 5% of naive CD4 clonotypes were shared across a handful of donors.

CD45RO-negative, CCR7-selected cells formed the naive CD8 fraction, which excluded terminally differentiated effector memory CD45RA+ cells. J is TRBJ2-2 and V is TRBV25-1; D gene ambiguous. The specimen sequenced was naive CD8+ T cells sorted from blood. This TCR derives from a man between 18 and 35 years old in good health. CDR3 protein: CASSGMAGELFF. The CDR3 region has the DNA TGTGCCAGCAGTGGAATGGCCGGGGAGCTGTTTTTT.